This T cell receptor beta chain was sequenced in a study of blood T cell repertoires in COVID-19 (dated by TCRdb to the early 2020s). About the full investigation: Samples from collaborators originated in the United States, Italy and Spain and spanned both the acute and convalescent phases of COVID-19. The material from the prospective study consisted of cDNA or gDNA derived from T cells, B-cell-depleted T cells, or PBMCs. Subjects who had been exposed to COVID-19, were actively infected with it, or had recovered from it provided the deeply sampled blood TCRbeta repertoires that made up the dataset. A freely available public database, intended as a resource for researchers studying the immune response to SARS-CoV-2, is where the repertoires were released. Samples came from the ongoing ImmuneRACE study (first 160 participants) plus 1,254 subjects from 6 global collaborators. A de-identified subject ID, COVID-19 status, age in years and sex were almost always included in the sample metadata. Where available, HLA class I and class II types were obtained from metadata supplied by the sample provider rather than from assay-based typing. On the study overall, not on this receptor specifically: How much clinical and demographic metadata was included differed by source and by participant, and the metadata was provided uncurated.

This clone appeared a few times. Its antigen remains undetermined. Nothing much larger sits one base from this clone, and base qualities are not available. The immunoSEQ Assay, a bias-controlled multiplex PCR, was used to amplify TCRbeta CDR3 regions from genomic DNA. Concerning the study's data processing: The number of nucleated cells in each sample was estimated from the amplification of reference gene primers within the assay. Sequence reads were collapsed and filtered to measure the absolute abundance of every unique TCRbeta CDR3 rearrangement. For each sample, productive Simpson clonality was calculated by taking the square root of Simpson's diversity index across productive rearrangements. TCRdb limited this immuneACCESS table to in-frame rearrangements with V and J called. A share of clones is missing; checked studies link under half to unresolved V genes, and the rest is unexplained. V and J calls and clone size come straight from that table; D and trimming were deduced from the DNA. The table for this sample lists 250,000 to 350,000 clones; approximately 91% of them were counted only once. About 1% of the sample is in the top ten clones.

Participants in the prospective study were enrolled through a virtual design, were aged roughly 18 to 100 years, and lived in fewer than 30 United States geographic areas. In the prospective study, participants were assigned to cohorts based on the clinical history participants reported in a screening survey and a study questionnaire. ImmuneRACE Cohort 3 recovered participants were defined by two consecutive negative NP/OP PCR tests, healthcare professional clearance, or symptom resolution. In the prospective study, mobile phlebotomists collected whole blood, serum and a nasopharyngeal or oropharyngeal swab from each participant. Participants in the prospective study had the option to provide additional blood draws and questionnaires over an approximately 2-month period. Prospective study blood samples were shipped either frozen or at room temperature before DNA extraction. From a lookup of the germline V gene, CDR1 and CDR2 are KGHDR and SFDVKD. Germline trimming amounts to 4 bases on V and 5 bases on J, with 17 as the count of junction bases outside the gene matches. The CDR3 numbers 18 residues from cysteine through phenylalanine. The sequence is cut down to CDR3 DNA, 54 bases in frame from base 1.

The sequence links TRBV24-1 to TRBJ2-3; a stretch of 7 junction bases matches TRBD1. Sequenced: PBMCs or T cells enriched from blood (not recorded which). This receptor was taken from a woman under 40 who had recovered from COVID-19. DNA sequence: TGTGCCACCAGTGACCCCCTGACAGGGTTGAATACGGTAGATACGCAGTATTTT. It is translated as CATSDPLTGLNTVDTQYF.